This T cell receptor beta chain emerged from a study of blood T cell repertoires in COVID-19. The V gene's germline CDR1 is SGHDT and CDR2 YYEEEE. Deletions cut 1 base from V and 0 bases from J, with 7 bases between. This CDR3 region has 15 residues. The data were produced by immunoSEQ multiplex PCR, yet TCRdb's version contains in-frame clones alone and is incomplete. The sample includes 110,000 to 150,000 clones, 75% to 90% of them seen just once. Participant-given clinical history determined each cohort assignment. This clonotype was obtained from a man aged 45-65 years who had recovered from COVID-19. This sequence joins TRBV5-6 and TRBJ1-4; D gene unclear. Sequencing was performed on PBMCs or T cells enriched from blood (not recorded which). CDR3 coding DNA: TGTGCCAGCAGCTTGAACGGGGCAACTAATGAAAAACTGTTTTTT. This sequence encodes CASSLNGATNEKLFF.